This is a list of T cell receptor beta chains from one sample in a study of long-term antiretroviral therapy in people with HIV. The table came from immunoSEQ multiplex PCR; TCRdb's copy has only in-frame clones and leaves some out. The table shows about 23,000 clones, with over 75% occurring only once. The source material was unsorted PBMCs, sampled 0.3 years after starting antiretroviral therapy. The receptor source for this set is a man aged 45-65 years with HIV. The CDR3 runs from the conserved cysteine through the conserved F or W. Each record gives: V gene, J gene, D gene, clone size, CDR3 DNA, CDR3 protein. D genes are given only for firm matches. Not every row has a clone size; where given, it reads once, few, many or a size class.

>TRBV10-2|TRBJ2-2|NA|NA
TGCGCCAGCAGTGAAAGGGACACAGTTACCGGGGAGCTGTTTTTT
CASSERDTVTGELFF
>TRBV9|TRBJ2-5|TRBD2|NA
TGTGCCAGCAGCAGTAGCGGGAGTGGTTTCGAGACCCAGTACTTC
CASSSSGSGFETQYF
>TRBV7-9|TRBJ2-2|TRBD1|large
TGTGCCAGCAGCTCGATGGGGACAGGGGGGAAGCTGTTTTTT
CASSSMGTGGKLFF
>TRBV29-1|TRBJ2-5|NA|NA
TGCAGCGTTGCGTCGGGGCTGGCCGGGGAAGAGACCCAGTACTTC
CSVASGLAGEETQYF
>TRBV5-8|TRBJ1-4|NA|NA
TGTGCCAGCAGCCCAGACAGAAATAATGAAAAACTGTTTTTT
CASSPDRNNEKLFF
>TRBV27|TRBJ1-1|NA|NA
TGTGCCAGCAGTTTCCTCGGCAGGGTGGTCATTGCGAACACTGAAGCTTTCTTT
CASSFLGRVVIANTEAFF
>TRBV4-3|TRBJ2-7|NA|once
TGCGCCAGCAGCCAAGGGGTGGGTCTCTCCTACGAGCAGTACTTC
CASSQGVGLSYEQYF
>TRBV2|TRBJ1-4|NA|NA
TGTGCCAGCAGTTCGGGGGCAACTAATGAAAAACTGTTTTTT
CASSSGATNEKLFF
>TRBV20-1|TRBJ2-5|NA|NA
TGCAGTGCTTCTAGGACGGAGACCCAGTACTTC
CSASRTETQYF
>TRBV18|TRBJ1-5|NA|few
TGTGCCAGCTCACCAACCGGAAATCAGCCCCAGCATTTT
CASSPTGNQPQHF
>TRBV10-3|TRBJ1-1|NA|NA
TGTGCCATCCTATCCTCCGGGGCGAACACTGAAGCTTTCTTT
CAILSSGANTEAFF
>TRBV14|TRBJ2-1|TRBD2|NA
TGTGCCAGCAGCCAAGATATGAGCGGGAGGCGCTACAATGAGCAGTTCTTC
CASSQDMSGRRYNEQFF
>TRBV6-5|TRBJ1-5|NA|once
TGTGCCAGCAGTTACAAGAGGTCAATAAGCCAGCCCCAGCATTTT
CASSYKRSISQPQHF
>TRBV28|TRBJ2-7|TRBD1|NA
TGTGCCAGCAGTTTCCACAGGGGTTCTTCTTACGAGCAGTACTTC
CASSFHRGSSYEQYF
>TRBV6-5|TRBJ1-1|NA|NA
TGTGCCAGCATGAGGGCGGGGGCGGTCACTGAAGCTTTCTTT
CASMRAGAVTEAFF
>TRBV18|TRBJ1-3|NA|NA
TGTGCCAGCTCATCCGGGGCTGGAAACACCATATATTTT
CASSSGAGNTIYF
>TRBV11-2|TRBJ1-4|NA|once
TGTGCCAGCAGCCTGGGACCGAATAATGAAAAACTGTTTTTT
CASSLGPNNEKLFF
>TRBV7-2|TRBJ2-7|TRBD1|NA
TGTGCCAGCAGCTTATCCGGCAGGGGGCTAGGCGAGCAGTACTTC
CASSLSGRGLGEQYF
>TRBV14|TRBJ2-7|NA|few
TGTGCCAGCAGCCAAGGGGGTCCCTACGAGCAGTACTTC
CASSQGGPYEQYF
>TRBV27|TRBJ1-2|NA|NA
TGTGCCAGCAGTCCCCTAGCAGGGATACTTAACTATGGCTACACCTTC
CASSPLAGILNYGYTF
>TRBV9|TRBJ1-1|NA|NA
TGTGCCAGCAGCGCCGCTTCCCGGGGGTGGGTCACTGAAGCTTTCTTT
CASSAASRGWVTEAFF
>TRBV27|TRBJ2-1|TRBD2|NA
TGTGCCAGCAGACCCGGGACTAGCGGAGACAATGAGCAGTTCTTC
CASRPGTSGDNEQFF
>TRBV19|TRBJ1-5|NA|few
TGTGCCAGTAGTATCCGGTTTAGCAATCAGCCCCAGCATTTT
CASSIRFSNQPQHF
>TRBV10-3|TRBJ1-5|TRBD1|NA
TGTGCCATCAGTGAAGGGGACAGGGTTTGGAATCAGCCCCAGCATTTT
CAISEGDRVWNQPQHF
>TRBV19|TRBJ1-5|NA|NA
TGTGCCAGTATCGATAGGGACTCTTTGTTTCAGCATTTT
CASIDRDSLFQHF
>TRBV9|TRBJ2-7|TRBD1|NA
TGTGCCAGCAGCGTAGCTGGTATCGGACAGGGGGTCGAGCAGTACTTC
CASSVAGIGQGVEQYF
>TRBV6-1|TRBJ1-6|TRBD1|NA
TGTGCCAGCAGTGAAGGAAAAGACAGGGGTAGTTCACCCCTCCACTTT
CASSEGKDRGSSPLHF
>TRBV7-9|TRBJ2-4|NA|NA
TGTGCCAGCAGCCCCCACCCTTCAGTTGACATTCAGTACTTC
CASSPHPSVDIQYF
>TRBV5-1|TRBJ1-4|NA|NA
TGCGCCAGCAGCAAGGACAGAGCCACCGAAAAACTGTTTTTT
CASSKDRATEKLFF
>TRBV5-1|TRBJ2-5|NA|NA
TGCGCCAGCAGCCCTTCCTGGGACTGGCTGGGTGAGACCCAGTACTTC
CASSPSWDWLGETQYF